This TCR beta chain is from a study of regulatory T cells in long-lasting Graves disease (dated by TCRdb to the early 2020s). Broadly, across the study: Persistent Graves' disease meant more than 5 years of antithyroid drug treatment with TSH receptor autoantibodies that stayed positive. Persistent Graves' disease patients were compared with newly diagnosed Graves' disease patients by peripheral blood TCR sequencing and RNA sequencing. In the clinical cohort, patients with persistent Graves' disease had used antithyroid drugs for an average of roughly ten years. The study was conducted in China and was registered as a clinical trial. TCR sequencing covered around 13 persistent and 20 newly diagnosed Graves' disease patients, around 33 samples in total.

The time point label, read with the paper, signifies: persistent/refractory GD, antithyroid drugs over 5 years with positive TRAb. For both TCR sequencing and RNA sequencing, RNA was extracted from PBMCs in TRIzol. Graves' disease was diagnosed according to American Thyroid Association guidelines. Patients were recruited from an endocrinology department in Xi'an, China. Each patient gave around 9.2 milliliters of peripheral blood, collected in an EDTA anticoagulant tube. PBMCs were isolated by Ficoll Paque Plus density gradient separation without further T cell sorting. An Agilent 2100 Bioanalyzer and agarose gel were used to check RNA quality, while a NanoDrop 2000 measured RNA concentration. About this clonotype: Its antigen remains undetermined. No base quality values were provided; no much bigger clone lies one nucleotide off.

Preparation of the library involved multiplex PCR. The sequencer was an Illumina HiSeq 4000. TCR beta libraries were built with iRepertoire HTBI primers and Arm-PCR amplification of CDR3 regions. Before sequencing, the PCR products went through gel purification. The paper's data handling went like this. Across samples, 60 to 70 TRBV and 13 to 15 TRBJ segments were identified and used for gene usage analysis of CDR3 amino acid clonotypes. COPE and FqMerger were used to merge filtered high-quality paired reads into contigs. BLAST was used to align contigs to IMGT TRBV, TRBD and TRBJ reference genes, with CDR3 defined following IMGT. Clonotypes above 0.1% frequency were classified as highly expanded clones. Repertoire diversity was measured by Shannon entropy, and V-J evenness by the Gini coefficient. A clonotype was considered public if more than one individual shared it. The public sequencing data were trimmed at Q25 with fastp and processed into clonotypes with MiXCR by TCRdb, which kept only in-frame beta chains. Entries that share a CDR3 protein sequence are merged under the most common genes and DNA. The V and J calls were not made by the authors but by TCRdb's processing. This sample comprises about 460,000 distinct CDR3 sequences, approximately 23% of them detected only once. The top ten clonotypes cover 10% to 15% of the sample.

Its CDR3 holds 15 amino acids, cysteine through phenylalanine. CDR3 DNA only is kept here, 45 bases in frame from base 1. For this chain, trimming is 2 bases at the V end and 5 bases at the J end, and the number of junction bases without a gene match is 6. Taken from the germline V gene (reference sequence), the CDR1 and CDR2 loops are LNHDA and SQIVND. Overall results and qualifications from the work: Lower TCR Shannon entropy and fewer highly expanded clones were observed in persistent Graves' disease patients than in newly diagnosed patients, which suggested clonal expansion. Persistent disease showed preferential use of TRBV28, TRBJ1-2 and TRBJ2-5, whereas newly diagnosed disease favored TRBV20-1 and TRBJ2-1. Only peripheral blood was studied, because thyroid tissue, the primary lesion, was inaccessible. Sequencing and analysis were restricted to the TCR beta chain. The small sample size was acknowledged by the authors as a limitation that may reduce accuracy. Patients with persistent disease shared more public clonotypes (around 2,500) than newly diagnosed patients did (966).

Specimen: peripheral blood mononuclear cells (PBMCs), collected when the disease was refractory, from a patient treated with antithyroid drugs. This receptor chain uses TRBV19 and TRBJ1-5; 7 central nucleotides agree with TRBD1. The source is a female donor with Graves disease. The CDR3 corresponds to CASSIRGQHHQPQHF. Read as DNA, the sequence is TGTGCCAGTAGTATAAGGGGACAGCACCATCAGCCCCAGCATTTT.